The 32 T cell receptor beta chains listed next were all sequenced from one sample in a study of blood T cell repertoires in COVID-19. Only in-frame clones appear in the TCRdb table, and some are missing; sequencing was by immunoSEQ multiplex PCR. Of under 250,000 clones in the sample, 84% were seen once. Sequenced material: peripheral blood. The receptors shown here come from a man between 50 and 59 years old with active or convalescent COVID-19.

The chain links TRBV4-2 to TRBJ2-3; D possibly corresponds to TRBD2 (6 bases). The CDR3 contains 15 residues. Germline CDR1 reads LGHNA; CDR2 reads YNFKEQ. Trimming cost V 0 bases and J 1 base, with 8 bases left between them. The CDR3 spells CASSQESGGTDTQYF. In DNA form, the CDR3 reads TGTGCCAGCAGCCAAGAGTCGGGGGGCACAGATACGCAGTATTTT.

This chain uses TRBV30 with TRBJ2-3; a possible D gene is TRBD1 (6 bases). Trimming stripped 3 bases from V and 3 bases from J, with 16 bases between. This CDR3 is 15 amino acids long. Germline CDR1 is GTSNPN and CDR2 is SVGIG (reference sequence). The CDR3 region has the DNA TGTGCCTGGAGCAAGGGGGTAGGGAGTACAGATACGCAGTATTTT. This codes for CAWSKGVGSTDTQYF.

The CDR3 loop reads CASSKFSTGGGDEQFF. In DNA, the CDR3 is TGTGCCAGCAGCAAGTTTTCGACAGGGGGGGGAGATGAGCAGTTCTTC. The gene calls are TRBV7-2 and TRBJ2-1, with TRBD1 identical over 9 bases. The CDR3 totals 16 residues. Germline-derived CDR1 and CDR2 are SGHTA and FQGNSA. J was trimmed by 8 bases and V by 5 bases; bases with no gene match: 13. The complete variable domain, with remaining parts taken from reference TRBV7-2 and TRBJ2-1, reads GAGVSQSPSNKVTEKGKDVELRCDPISGHTALYWYRQSLGQGLEFLIYFQGNSAPDKSGLPSDRFSAERTGGSVSTLTIQRTQQEDSAVYLCASSKFSTGGGDEQFFGPGTRLTVL.

The chain combines TRBV28 with TRBJ1-1, with TRBD1 matching over 7 bases. The CDR3 covers 15 residues. The V gene's germline CDR1 is MDHEN and CDR2 SYDVKM. Losses at the gene ends were 2 bases for V and 5 bases for J; bases not matched to a gene: 8. The CDR3 spells CASSLEAGGSTEAFF. In DNA, the CDR3 is TGTGCCAGCAGTTTAGAGGCAGGGGGAAGTACTGAAGCTTTCTTT.

The J gene is TRBJ2-2, the V gene TRBV7-2; the match to TRBD1 covers 8 bases. V lost 9 bases, J lost 4 bases, and 4 bases stayed unmatched. Per germline, CDR1 SGHTA and CDR2 FQGNSA. The CDR3 spans 13 residues. CDR3 nucleotide sequence: TGTGCCAGTACGGACAGGGTCACCGGGGAGCTGTTTTTT. Its protein is CASTDRVTGELFF.

The genes are TRBV5-1 and TRBJ2-1; the match to TRBD2 covers 9 bases. In germline, CDR1 is SGHRS, CDR2 YFSETQ. Trimming cost V 0 bases and J 0 bases; bases outside gene matches: 10. The CDR3 covers 19 residues. For the CDR3, the DNA is TGCGCCAGCAGCTTGGAAGGTATGCAGCGGGGGGCCTCCTACAATGAGCAGTTCTTC. This translates into CASSLEGMQRGASYNEQFF.

The chain combines TRBV7-2 with TRBJ1-4; D unclear. Germline V gene data show CDR1 as SGHTA and CDR2 as FQGNSA. Trimming pared 5 bases from V and 4 bases from J, leaving 14 bases between. The CDR3 length is 15 residues. The CDR3 is CASSPEGLNNEKLFF. In DNA, the CDR3 is TGTGCCAGCAGCCCCGAGGGCCTGAATAATGAAAAACTGTTTTTT.

The chain combines TRBV30 with TRBJ2-5, with D unclear. Germline V gene sequence: CDR1 GTSNPN, CDR2 SVGIG (reference sequence). The V end lost 3 bases, the J end lost 5 bases, and 10 bases lay between the germline ends. The CDR3 is made up of 12 amino acids. In nucleotides, the CDR3 is TGTGCCTGGAGGGGTCCCGGGGAGACCCAGTACTTC. It translates to CAWRGPGETQYF.

V is TRBV29-1 and J is TRBJ1-2; 9 bases map to TRBD1. With V trimmed by 3 bases and J by 6 bases, 8 bases remained unmatched. The CDR3 runs 14 residues. CDR1 and CDR2 (germline): SQVTM, ANQGSEA. CDR3 region: CSVETAGTGNGYTF. CDR3 nucleotides: TGCAGCGTTGAGACCGCCGGGACAGGGAATGGCTACACCTTC.

J is TRBJ2-7 and V is TRBV6-6, with 8 bases identical to TRBD2. Germline-derived CDR1 and CDR2 are MNHNY and SVGAGI (reference sequence). The CDR3 is 14 amino acids. Trimming took 5 bases from V and 4 from J; bases not matched to a gene: 7. The CDR3 DNA reads as TGTGCCAGCAGTGGTCGGGGGGGGTCGTACGAGCAGTACTTC. It yields the protein CASSGRGGSYEQYF.

The chain is built from TRBV6-5 and TRBJ1-5; possibly TRBD1 for D (5 bases). This CDR3 contains 13 residues. V was pared by 3 bases and J by 9 bases, with 12 bases between. Germline V lookup: CDR1 MNHEY, CDR2 SVGAGI. CDR3 protein: CASSYSRGGPQHF. DNA for the CDR3: TGTGCCAGCAGTTATTCCCGCGGGGGGCCCCAGCATTTT.

CDR3 bases: TGTGCCAGCTCAGCTTTACCCCGGACTAGTCGAGAGACCCAGTACTTC. This codes for CASSALPRTSRETQYF. The rearrangement uses TRBV18 and TRBJ2-5; 7 bases match TRBD2. From germline, CDR1 is KGHSH and CDR2 LQKENI. The junction had 13 bases not matched to a gene; V was cut back by 5 bases and J by 4 bases. CDR3 length: 16 residues. Supplemented by reference TRBV18 and TRBJ2-5, the full variable domain reads NAGVMQNPRHLVRRRGQEARLRCSPMKGHSHVYWYRQLPEEGLKFMVYLQKENIIDESGMPKERFSAEFPKEGPSILRIQQVVRGDSAAYFCASSALPRTSRETQYFGPGTRLLVL.

The chain employs TRBV12-5 and TRBJ1-2; the D gene is possibly TRBD1 (6 bases). Germline lookup yields CDR1 LGHNT and CDR2 FRNRAP. The CDR3 covers 15 residues. V lost 0 bases to trimming and J lost 7 bases, with 15 bases between them. The CDR3 bases are TGTGCTAGTGGTTTGGTACGACGGGGGGCGGGTGGCTACACCTTC. Translated: CASGLVRRGAGGYTF. The variable domain in full, completed from reference TRBV12-5 and TRBJ1-2, reads DARVTQTPRHKVTEMGQEVTMRCQPILGHNTVFWYRQTMMQGLELLAYFRNRAPLDDSGMPKDRFSAEMPDATLATLKIQPSEPRDSAVYFCASGLVRRGAGGYTFGSGTRLTVV.

This chain links TRBV7-2 with TRBJ2-1; 10 bases line up with TRBD2. Unmatched junction bases numbered 8, after V lost 5 bases and J lost 7 bases. CDR1 SGHTA and CDR2 FQGNSA come from the germline V gene. The CDR3 contains 15 residues. CDR3 DNA: TGTGCCAGCAGCCCCAGGACTAGCGGTAAAAATGAGCAGTTCTTC. It translates to CASSPRTSGKNEQFF.

The chain carries TRBV14 and TRBJ1-1; tentatively, D is TRBD1 (6 bases). Germline V gene data show CDR1 as SGHDN and CDR2 as FVKESK. The length of the CDR3 is 15 residues. V was trimmed by 4 bases and J by 0 bases, leaving 12 bases between them. The CDR3 DNA reads as TGTGCCAGCAGCCTTAGGACAGCCTTGAACACTGAAGCTTTCTTT. This encodes CASSLRTALNTEAFF. Using reference TRBV14 and TRBJ1-1 for the parts outside the CDR3, the full variable domain is EAGVTQFPSHSVIEKGQTVTLRCDPISGHDNLYWYRRVMGKEIKFLLHFVKESKQDESGMPNNRFLAERTGGTYSTLKVQPAELEDSGVYFCASSLRTALNTEAFFGQGTRLTVV.

The V call is TRBV5-1, the J call TRBJ2-6; a possible D gene is TRBD1 (5 bases). V shed 1 base and J shed 0 bases, with 11 bases lying between them. The CDR3 sequence is 17 residues long. Germline loops: CDR1 SGHRS, CDR2 YFSETQ. As DNA, the CDR3 is TGCGCCAGCAGCTTGAGGCAGGGCGACTCTGGGGCCAACGTCCTGACTTTC. Residues: CASSLRQGDSGANVLTF.

The chain combines TRBV2 with TRBJ1-1; 7 bases agree with TRBD1. The CDR3 extends over 14 amino acids. Germline loops: CDR1 SNHLY, CDR2 FYNNEI. Germline trimming cut 7 bases from V and 0 bases from J; bases unmatched to any gene: 5. The CDR3, as DNA: TGTGCCAGCACTAGGGACAGAATGAACACTGAAGCTTTCTTT. Amino acid sequence: CASTRDRMNTEAFF.

The chain combines TRBV4-3 with TRBJ1-5; 10 bases fit TRBD1. The germline V gene has CDR1 LGHNA and CDR2 YSLEER. The CDR3 covers 18 residues. Germline trimming cut 0 bases from V and 0 bases from J; bases unmatched to any gene: 5. CDR3 residues: CASSQEDRGEYSNQPQHF. The CDR3 DNA follows: TGCGCCAGCAGCCAAGAGGACAGGGGGGAGTATAGCAATCAGCCCCAGCATTTT.

V usage is TRBV18 and J usage is TRBJ2-1; tentatively, D is TRBD1 (6 bases). The ends were cut back, 2 bases at V and 9 bases at J, with 20 bases in the middle. Germline-derived CDR1 and CDR2 are KGHSH and LQKENI. The CDR3 totals 16 residues. CDR3 amino acids: CASSPIRDTSTSEQFF. As DNA, the CDR3 is TGTGCCAGCTCACCAATAAGGGACACGAGCACCTCTGAGCAGTTCTTC.

The V call is TRBV2, the J call TRBJ2-7; 7 bases match TRBD1. J was trimmed by 7 bases and V by 8 bases; bases with no gene match: 11. The germline V gene has CDR1 SNHLY and CDR2 FYNNEI. The CDR3 has 13 residues. For the CDR3, the DNA is TGTGCCAGCGATAAATGGACAGGCCAGGAGCAGTACTTC. Its protein product is CASDKWTGQEQYF. The variable domain in full, with the rest retrieved from reference TRBV2 and TRBJ2-7, is EPEVTQTPSHQVTQMGQEVILRCVPISNHLYFYWYRQILGQKVEFLVSFYNNEISEKSEIFDDQFSVERPDGSNFTLKIRSTKLEDSAMYFCASDKWTGQEQYFGPGTRLTVT.

V usage is TRBV6-5 and J usage is TRBJ2-2; the D is unclear. The CDR3 is made up of 13 amino acids. Germline CDR1 reads MNHEY; CDR2 reads SVGAGI. V gave up 6 bases and J gave up 6 bases, with 11 bases separating them. CDR3 region: CASRRELAGELFF. CDR3 nucleotides: TGTGCCAGCAGGAGAGAGCTGGCCGGGGAGCTGTTTTTT.

This clone has only one observation. This chain links TRBV27 with TRBJ2-4; 7 nucleotides align to TRBD2. V shed 5 bases, J shed 1 base, and the junction held 5 bases outside the gene matches. CDR3 size: 15 residues. CDR1 and CDR2 (germline): MNHEY, SMNVEV (reference sequence). In DNA, the CDR3 is TGTGCCAGCAGTCCTACCGGGGGGGCCAAAAACATTCAGTACTTC. It encodes CASSPTGGAKNIQYF.

This chain connects TRBV11-1 to TRBJ2-1; D not resolved. Germline assignment: CDR1 SGHAT and CDR2 FQDESV (reference sequence). This CDR3 contains 13 residues. Trimming took 2 bases from V and 6 from J, leaving 8 bases between them. Here the CDR3 reads CASSLNRVNEQFF. Here the CDR3 DNA reads TGTGCCAGCAGCTTAAATCGGGTCAATGAGCAGTTCTTC. Using reference TRBV11-1 and TRBJ2-1 for the parts outside the CDR3, the full variable domain is EAEVAQSPRYKITEKSQAVAFWCDPISGHATLYWYRQILGQGPELLVQFQDESVVDDSQLPKDRFSAERLKGVDSTLKIQPAELGDSAMYLCASSLNRVNEQFFGPGTRLTVL.

This clone was recorded at least ten times. The same CDR3 can be traced to other DNA sequences in this sample. The chain recombines TRBV30 with TRBJ2-7; 13 nucleotides line up with TRBD2. V was clipped by 3 bases and J by 4 bases; unmatched bases: 12. Germline V gene data show CDR1 as GTSNPN and CDR2 as SVGIG (reference sequence). The CDR3 sequence is 17 residues long. As DNA, the CDR3 is TGTGCCTGGAGGGGGATGCGGACTAGCGGGGGCCAATACGAGCAGTACTTC. Translating it yields CAWRGMRTSGGQYEQYF.

The chain has TRBV24-1 and TRBJ1-2; 9 positions agree with TRBD1. The V gene end was trimmed by 8 bases and the J gene end by 4 bases; junction bases not matched to a gene: 7. The germline V gene has CDR1 KGHDR and CDR2 SFDVKD. CDR3 length: 14 amino acids. For the CDR3, the DNA is TGTGCCACCATCCCGGGACAGGGTCTCTATGGCTACACCTTC. Translation gives CATIPGQGLYGYTF.

CDR3 in DNA: TGTGCCAGCAGTCTCAGGACTGCATCCTACAATGAGCAGTTCTTC. This gives the protein CASSLRTASYNEQFF. The V and J genes are TRBV7-9 and TRBJ2-1, with D possibly being TRBD2 (5 bases). CDR3 length equals 15 residues. CDR1 and CDR2 from the germline V gene are SEHNR and FQNEAQ (reference sequence). Trimming took off 6 bases at V and 1 base at J, with 13 bases between the two ends.

The chain has TRBV7-9 and TRBJ2-7; 7 bases match TRBD1. Per the germline V gene, CDR1 is SEHNR and CDR2 is FQNEAQ (reference sequence). J lost 3 bases, V lost 3 bases, and 5 bases had no gene match. The CDR3 has 14 amino acids. CDR3 nucleotides: TGTGCCAGCAGCTTCGGACAGGCGCACTACGAGCAGTACTTC. It encodes CASSFGQAHYEQYF.

This chain joins TRBV6-5 and TRBJ2-5; possible D gene TRBD1, 6 bases. The CDR3 sequence is 12 residues long. V was trimmed by 8 bases and J by 5 bases, leaving 12 bases between them. Germline-derived CDR1 and CDR2 are MNHEY and SVGAGI. CDR3 nucleotide sequence: TGTGCCAGCCGAGGGCAGGGGGAGACCCAGTACTTC. It yields the protein CASRGQGETQYF.

V usage is TRBV2 and J usage is TRBJ2-2, with a tentative D call TRBD2 (6 bases). The germline V and J ends were trimmed by 8 bases and 7 bases, with 14 bases remaining between them. The CDR3 runs 13 residues. The V gene's germline CDR1 is SNHLY and CDR2 FYNNEI. The CDR3: CASSGVVDGELFF. The CDR3 nucleotides are TGTGCCAGCTCGGGGGTGGTAGACGGGGAGCTGTTTTTT.

This clone was observed at least ten times. The rearrangement joins TRBV7-3 to TRBJ1-1, with D possibly being TRBD1 (5 bases). Trimming took 2 bases from V and 4 from J, leaving 11 bases between them. This CDR3 contains 14 residues. Germline CDR1 is SGHTA and CDR2 is FQGTGA. CDR3 in amino acids: CASSLQGSSTEAFF. Here the CDR3 DNA reads TGTGCCAGCAGCTTACAGGGTTCTAGCACTGAAGCTTTCTTT.

The J gene is TRBJ2-2, the V gene TRBV15; D not resolved. CDR3 length equals 16 residues. Per the germline V gene, CDR1 is LNHNV and CDR2 is YYDKDF (reference sequence). V gave up 1 base and J gave up 0 bases, with 9 bases separating them. The DNA of the CDR3 is TGTGCCACCAGCAGAGTTCGAACAACGAACACCGGGGAGCTGTTTTTT. It translates to CATSRVRTTNTGELFF.

The chain couples TRBV14 to TRBJ2-2; TRBD1 aligns across 9 bases. From germline, CDR1 is SGHDN and CDR2 FVKESK. The CDR3 consists of 16 residues. The V and J ends lost 6 bases and 7 bases, in that order; junction bases with no gene match: 12. The CDR3: CASRPSGQGQGGELFF. CDR3 bases: TGTGCCAGCAGACCTTCCGGACAGGGGCAAGGCGGGGAGCTGTTTTTT. Together with reference TRBV14 and TRBJ2-2, the CDR3 gives the full variable domain: EAGVTQFPSHSVIEKGQTVTLRCDPISGHDNLYWYRRVMGKEIKFLLHFVKESKQDESGMPNNRFLAERTGGTYSTLKVQPAELEDSGVYFCASRPSGQGQGGELFFGEGSRLTVL.